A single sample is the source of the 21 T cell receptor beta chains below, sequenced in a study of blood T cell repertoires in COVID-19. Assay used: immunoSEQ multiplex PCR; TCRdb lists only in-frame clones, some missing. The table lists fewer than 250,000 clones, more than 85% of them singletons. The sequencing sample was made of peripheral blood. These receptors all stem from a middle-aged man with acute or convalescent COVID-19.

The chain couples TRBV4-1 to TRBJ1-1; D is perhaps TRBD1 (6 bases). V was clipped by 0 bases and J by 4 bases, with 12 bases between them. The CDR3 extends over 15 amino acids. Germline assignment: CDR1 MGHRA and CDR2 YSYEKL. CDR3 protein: CASSQDRNRATEAFF. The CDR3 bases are TGCGCCAGCAGCCAAGATCGGAACAGGGCCACTGAAGCTTTCTTT.

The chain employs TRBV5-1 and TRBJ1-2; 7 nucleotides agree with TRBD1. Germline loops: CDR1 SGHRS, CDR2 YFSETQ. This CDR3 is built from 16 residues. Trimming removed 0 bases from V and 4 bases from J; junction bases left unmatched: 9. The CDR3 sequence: CASSLGSLQGPYGYTF. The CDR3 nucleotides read TGCGCCAGCAGCTTGGGATCCCTACAGGGGCCCTATGGCTACACCTTC.

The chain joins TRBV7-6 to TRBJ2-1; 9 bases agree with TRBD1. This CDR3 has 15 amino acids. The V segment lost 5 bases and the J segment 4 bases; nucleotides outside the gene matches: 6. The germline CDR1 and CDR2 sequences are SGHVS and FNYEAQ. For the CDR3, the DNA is TGTGCCAGCAGCGGGGGACAGGGAACATACAATGAGCAGTTCTTC. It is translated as CASSGGQGTYNEQFF.

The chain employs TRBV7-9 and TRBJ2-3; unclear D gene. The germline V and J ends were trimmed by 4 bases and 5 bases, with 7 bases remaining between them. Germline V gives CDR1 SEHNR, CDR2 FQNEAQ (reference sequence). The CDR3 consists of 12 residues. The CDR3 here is CASSSGLDTQYF. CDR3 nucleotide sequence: TGTGCCAGCAGCTCGGGTCTAGATACGCAGTATTTT. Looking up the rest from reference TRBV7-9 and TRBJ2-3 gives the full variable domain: DTGVSQNPRHKITKRGQNVTFRCDPISEHNRLYWYRQTLGQGPEFLTYFQNEAQLEKSRLLSDRFSAERPKGSFSTLEIQRTEQGDSAMYLCASSSGLDTQYFGPGTRLTVL.

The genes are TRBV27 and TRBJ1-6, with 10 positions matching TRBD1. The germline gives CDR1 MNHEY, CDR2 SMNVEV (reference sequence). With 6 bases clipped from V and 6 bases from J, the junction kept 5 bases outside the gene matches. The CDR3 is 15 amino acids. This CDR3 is CASRARTGGNSPLHF. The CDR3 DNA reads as TGTGCCAGCAGGGCAAGGACAGGGGGTAATTCACCCCTCCACTTT.

The CDR3 loop is CASSSSQGVGTNEKLFF. The CDR3 DNA reads as TGTGCCAGCAGTTCCTCACAGGGGGTGGGAACTAATGAAAAACTGTTTTTT. The V and J genes are TRBV28 and TRBJ1-4, with 8 bases lining up with TRBD1. CDR3 length: 17 residues. The germline V gene encodes CDR1 MDHEN and CDR2 SYDVKM. The trim removed 4 bases at V and 1 base at J, leaving 8 bases unmatched.

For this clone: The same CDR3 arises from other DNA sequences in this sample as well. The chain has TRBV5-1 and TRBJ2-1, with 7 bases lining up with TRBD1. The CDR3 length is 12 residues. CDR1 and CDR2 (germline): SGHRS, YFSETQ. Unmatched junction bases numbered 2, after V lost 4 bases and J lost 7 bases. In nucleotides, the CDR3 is TGCGCCAGCAGCCTACAGGGGAATGAGCAGTTCTTC. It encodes CASSLQGNEQFF.

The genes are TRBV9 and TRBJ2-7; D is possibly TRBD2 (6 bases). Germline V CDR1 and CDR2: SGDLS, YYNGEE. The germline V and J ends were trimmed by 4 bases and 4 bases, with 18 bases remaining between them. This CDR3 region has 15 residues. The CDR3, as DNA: TGTGCCAGCAGCCCTCTATCGGGAGCTAGTTACGAGCAGTACTTC. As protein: CASSPLSGASYEQYF. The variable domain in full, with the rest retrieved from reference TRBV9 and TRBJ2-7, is DSGVTQTPKHLITATGQRVTLRCSPRSGDLSVYWYQQSLDQGLQFLIQYYNGEERAKGNILERFSAQQFPDLHSELNLSSLELGDSALYFCASSPLSGASYEQYFGPGTRLTVT.

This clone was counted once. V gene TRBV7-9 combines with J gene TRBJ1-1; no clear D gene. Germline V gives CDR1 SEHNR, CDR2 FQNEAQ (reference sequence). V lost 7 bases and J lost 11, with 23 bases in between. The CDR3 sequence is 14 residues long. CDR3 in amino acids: CASTPPGMGGNAFF. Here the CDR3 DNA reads TGTGCCAGCACCCCCCCCGGGATGGGAGGTAATGCTTTCTTT.

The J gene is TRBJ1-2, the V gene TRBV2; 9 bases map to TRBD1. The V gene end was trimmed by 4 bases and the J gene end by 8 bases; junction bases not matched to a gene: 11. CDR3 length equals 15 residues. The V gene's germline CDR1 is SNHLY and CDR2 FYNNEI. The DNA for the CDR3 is TGTGCCAGCAGTGGGGGGACAGGGATTGCGGAGGGCTACACCTTC. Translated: CASSGGTGIAEGYTF.

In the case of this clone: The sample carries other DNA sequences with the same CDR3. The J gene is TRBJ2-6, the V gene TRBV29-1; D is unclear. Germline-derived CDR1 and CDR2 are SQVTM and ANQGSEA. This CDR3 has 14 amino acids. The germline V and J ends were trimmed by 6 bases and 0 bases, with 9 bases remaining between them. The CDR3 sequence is CSVDSGSGANVLTF. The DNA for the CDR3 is TGCAGCGTGGATTCAGGCTCTGGGGCCAACGTCCTGACTTTC.

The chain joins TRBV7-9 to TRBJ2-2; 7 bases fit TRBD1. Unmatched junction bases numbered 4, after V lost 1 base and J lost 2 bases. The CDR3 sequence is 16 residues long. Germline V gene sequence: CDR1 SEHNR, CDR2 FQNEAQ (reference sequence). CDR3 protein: CASSLGQGVNTGELFF. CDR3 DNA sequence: TGTGCCAGCAGCTTAGGACAGGGAGTAAACACCGGGGAGCTGTTTTTT.

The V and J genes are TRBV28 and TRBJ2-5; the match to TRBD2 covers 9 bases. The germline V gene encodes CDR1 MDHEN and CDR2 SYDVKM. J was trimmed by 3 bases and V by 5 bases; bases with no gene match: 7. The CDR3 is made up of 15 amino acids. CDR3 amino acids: CASSPTSGLKETQYF. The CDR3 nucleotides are TGTGCCAGCAGTCCGACTAGCGGACTCAAAGAGACCCAGTACTTC.

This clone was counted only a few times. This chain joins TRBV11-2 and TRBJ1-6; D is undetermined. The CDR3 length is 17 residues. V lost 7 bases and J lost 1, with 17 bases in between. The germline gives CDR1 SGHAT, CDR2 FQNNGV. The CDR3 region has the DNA TGTGCCAGCACCCTAAAATCCGGAGGATCCTATAATTCACCCCTCCACTTT. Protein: CASTLKSGGSYNSPLHF. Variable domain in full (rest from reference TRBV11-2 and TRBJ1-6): EAGVAQSPRYKIIEKRQSVAFWCNPISGHATLYWYQQILGQGPKLLIQFQNNGVVDDSQLPKDRFSAERLKGVDSTLKIQPAKLEDSAVYLCASTLKSGGSYNSPLHFGNGTRLTVT.

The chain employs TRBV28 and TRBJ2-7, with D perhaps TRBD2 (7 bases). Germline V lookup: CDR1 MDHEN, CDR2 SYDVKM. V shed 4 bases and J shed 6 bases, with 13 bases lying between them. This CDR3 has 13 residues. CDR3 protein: CASSWTRGGEQYF. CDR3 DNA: TGTGCCAGCAGTTGGACTAGGGGGGGCGAGCAGTACTTC. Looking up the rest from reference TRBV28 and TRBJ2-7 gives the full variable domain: DVKVTQSSRYLVKRTGEKVFLECVQDMDHENMFWYRQDPGLGLRLIYFSYDVKMKEKGDIPEGYSVSREKKERFSLILESASTNQTSMYLCASSWTRGGEQYFGPGTRLTVT.

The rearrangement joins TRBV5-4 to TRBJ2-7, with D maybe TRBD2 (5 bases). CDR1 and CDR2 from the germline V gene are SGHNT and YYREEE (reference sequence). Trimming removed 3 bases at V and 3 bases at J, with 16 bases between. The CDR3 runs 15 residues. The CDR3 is CASSYRGSGYYEQYF. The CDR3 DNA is TGTGCCAGCAGCTACCGCGGAAGCGGTTACTACGAGCAGTACTTC.

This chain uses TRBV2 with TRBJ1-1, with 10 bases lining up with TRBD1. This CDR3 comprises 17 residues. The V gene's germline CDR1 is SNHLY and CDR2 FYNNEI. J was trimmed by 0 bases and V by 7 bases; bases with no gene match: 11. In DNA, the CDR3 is TGTGCCAGCACTGATTCGGACAGGGGGGATATGAACACTGAAGCTTTCTTT. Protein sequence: CASTDSDRGDMNTEAFF.

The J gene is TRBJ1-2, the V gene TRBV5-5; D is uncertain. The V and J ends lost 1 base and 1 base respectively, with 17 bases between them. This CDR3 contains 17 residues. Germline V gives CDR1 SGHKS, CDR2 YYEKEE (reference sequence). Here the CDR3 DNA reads TGTGCCAGCAGCTTGATTGTCGGGTCCGCAGTTAACTATGGCTACACCTTC. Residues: CASSLIVGSAVNYGYTF.

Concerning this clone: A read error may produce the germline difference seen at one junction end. In nucleotides, the CDR3 is TGCAGTGCTATACTAGTGATTCGGCGCTTC. Translating gives CSAILVIRRF. This chain links TRBV20-1 with TRBJ2-7, with a possible D match to TRBD2 (5 bases). The length of the CDR3 is 10 residues. In germline, CDR1 is DFQATT, CDR2 SNEGSKA (reference sequence).

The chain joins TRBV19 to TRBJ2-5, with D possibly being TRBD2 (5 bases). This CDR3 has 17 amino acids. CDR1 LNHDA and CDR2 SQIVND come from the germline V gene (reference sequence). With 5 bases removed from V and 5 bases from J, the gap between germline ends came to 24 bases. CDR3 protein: CASSYPSSGEERETQYF. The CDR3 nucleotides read TGTGCCAGTAGTTACCCATCTTCCGGGGAAGAACGGGAGACCCAGTACTTC. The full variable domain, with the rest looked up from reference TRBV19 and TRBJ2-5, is DGGITQSPKYLFRKEGQNVTLSCEQNLNHDAMYWYRQDPGQGLRLIYYSQIVNDFQKGDIAEGYSVSREKKESFPLTVTSAQKNPTAFYLCASSYPSSGEERETQYFGPGTRLLVL.

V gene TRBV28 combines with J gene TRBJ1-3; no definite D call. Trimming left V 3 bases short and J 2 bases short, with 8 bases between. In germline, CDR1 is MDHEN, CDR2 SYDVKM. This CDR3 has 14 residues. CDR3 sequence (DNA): TGTGCCAGCAGTTTCGGGGAAGCTGGAAACACCATATATTTT. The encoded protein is CASSFGEAGNTIYF.